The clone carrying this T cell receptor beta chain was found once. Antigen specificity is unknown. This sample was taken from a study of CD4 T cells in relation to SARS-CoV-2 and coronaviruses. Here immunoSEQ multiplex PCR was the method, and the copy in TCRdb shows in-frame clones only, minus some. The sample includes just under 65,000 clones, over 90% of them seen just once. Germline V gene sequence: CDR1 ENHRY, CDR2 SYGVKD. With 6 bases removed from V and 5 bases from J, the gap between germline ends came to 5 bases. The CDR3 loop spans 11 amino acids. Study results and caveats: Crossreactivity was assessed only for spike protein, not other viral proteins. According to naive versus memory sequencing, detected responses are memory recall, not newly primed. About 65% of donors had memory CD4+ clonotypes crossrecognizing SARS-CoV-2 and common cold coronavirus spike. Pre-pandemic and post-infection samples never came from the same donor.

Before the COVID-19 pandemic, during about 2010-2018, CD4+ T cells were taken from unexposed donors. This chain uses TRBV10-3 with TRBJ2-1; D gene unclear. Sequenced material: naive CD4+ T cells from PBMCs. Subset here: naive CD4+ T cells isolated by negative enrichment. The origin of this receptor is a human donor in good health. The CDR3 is CAISAHNEQFF. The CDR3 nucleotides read TGTGCCATCAGCGCCCACAATGAGCAGTTCTTC.